These 18 T cell receptor beta chains came from one sample sequenced in a study of graft-versus-host responses after intestinal transplantation. Method: immunoSEQ multiplex PCR; TCRdb's copy keeps in-frame clones and lacks some. This sample yields about 37,000 clones, of which 87% are seen a single time; over 15% belongs to the top ten. Lamina propria and intraepithelial lymphocytes were released by processing graft tissue. The sample consisted of ileum tissue, taken roughly 200 days after intestinal transplant. The receptors come from a human patient who received an intestinal transplant, so some T cells may come from the graft donor.

This rearrangement joins TRBV5-4 to TRBJ2-1; a possible D gene is TRBD1 (5 bases). The CDR3 spans 16 residues. Germline assignment: CDR1 SGHNT and CDR2 YYREEE (reference sequence). Trimming cost V 0 bases and J 0 bases, with 10 bases left between them. CDR3 nucleotides: TGTGCCAGCAGCTTGGACAGGTCGAGCTCCTACAATGAGCAGTTCTTC. Translation gives CASSLDRSSSYNEQFF.

The chain carries TRBV11-2 and TRBJ1-1; D might be TRBD1 (6 bases). CDR1 is SGHAT and CDR2 is FQNNGV in the germline V gene. V dropped 5 bases and J dropped 1 base, with 8 bases sitting between them. This CDR3 region has 13 residues. CDR3 sequence (DNA): TGTGCCAGCAGCCGCAGGGGGAACACTGAAGCTTTCTTT. This encodes CASSRRGNTEAFF.

The gene calls are TRBV5-1 and TRBJ2-3; 9 bases are shared with TRBD1. V shed 7 bases and J 3 bases; nucleotides not matched to a gene: 9. CDR1 and CDR2 from the germline V gene are SGHRS and YFSETQ. The CDR3 has 15 amino acids. The CDR3 reads CASVSAGQGTDTQYF. The CDR3 coding sequence is TGCGCCAGCGTCTCCGCGGGACAGGGTACAGATACGCAGTATTTT.

The chain is built from TRBV7-8 and TRBJ1-4, with D uncertain. There are 15 residues in the CDR3. With 5 bases removed from V and 0 bases from J, the gap between germline ends came to 10 bases. The germline V gene has CDR1 SGHVS and CDR2 FQNEAQ. CDR3 DNA sequence: TGTGCCAGCAGCGCCCAGCCGGCAACTAATGAAAAACTGTTTTTT. Translated: CASSAQPATNEKLFF.

This clone ranks as medium-sized. CDR3 in amino acids: CASSYGQGDDEQYF. CDR3 coding DNA: TGTGCCAGCAGTTACGGCCAGGGGGACGACGAGCAGTACTTC. This chain uses TRBV6-5 with TRBJ2-7, with 7 bases fitting TRBD1. CDR3 length: 14 residues. Unmatched junction bases numbered 6, after V lost 2 bases and J lost 5 bases. In germline, CDR1 is MNHEY, CDR2 SVGAGI.

The J gene is TRBJ1-4, the V gene TRBV6-5; TRBD1 agrees at 8 bases. V lost 6 bases, J lost 5 bases, and 8 bases stayed unmatched. CDR1 and CDR2 from the germline V gene are MNHEY and SVGAGI. The CDR3 length is 15 residues. In DNA form, the CDR3 reads TGTGCCAGCAGACCTCACAGGGGGGCGAATGAAAAACTGTTTTTT. As protein: CASRPHRGANEKLFF.

This chain connects TRBV5-8 to TRBJ2-7; possibly TRBD1 for D (5 bases). The CDR3 has 12 amino acids. V lost 1 base and J 12 bases, leaving 14 bases between the germline ends. CDR1 SGHTS and CDR2 YDEGEE come from the germline V gene. The CDR3 DNA reads TGTGCCAGCAGCTTGCGGCAGGGCCGTTGGTACTTC. Protein product: CASSLRQGRWYF.

The V gene is TRBV11-2, the J gene TRBJ1-5, with D uncertain. The length of the CDR3 is 10 residues. Germline CDR1 SGHAT, CDR2 FQNNGV. V shed 5 bases and J shed 11 bases, with 7 bases lying between them. CDR3 nucleotides: TGTGCCAGCAGCCCGAGAACCCAGCATTTT. Protein: CASSPRTQHF.

The V call is TRBV27, the J call TRBJ2-7; D not certain. This CDR3 spans 13 amino acids. V was trimmed by 5 bases and J by 2 bases, leaving 10 bases between them. CDR1 is MNHEY, CDR2 SMNVEV, per germline (reference sequence). CDR3 region: CASSRAGAYEQYF. CDR3 DNA: TGTGCCAGCAGTAGGGCAGGTGCCTACGAGCAGTACTTC.

CDR3 DNA: TGTGCCAGCAGCTCAGCGGGGCTCTTGGGAGAGCAGTACTTC. It translates to CASSSAGLLGEQYF. This chain connects TRBV27 to TRBJ2-7; 7 nucleotides line up with TRBD2. This CDR3 spans 14 amino acids. The trim removed 6 bases at V and 7 bases at J, leaving 12 bases unmatched. CDR1 and CDR2 from the germline V gene are MNHEY and SMNVEV (reference sequence).

The J gene is TRBJ2-3, the V gene TRBV20-1, with D perhaps TRBD1 (5 bases). Germline values: CDR1 DFQATT, CDR2 SNEGSKA (reference sequence). Trimming left V 2 bases short and J 6 bases short, with 6 bases between. This CDR3 comprises 11 residues. This CDR3 is CSARSGDTQYF. DNA of the CDR3: TGCAGTGCTAGATCAGGGGATACGCAGTATTTT.

The chain is built from TRBV29-1 and TRBJ2-1; D remains ambiguous. Deletions cut 4 bases from V and 11 bases from J, with 15 bases between. Germline V CDR1 and CDR2: SQVTM, ANQGSEA. The CDR3 runs to 12 residues. Here the CDR3 DNA reads TGCAGCGTTGTCCCTCTCCCGTTAAAGCAGTTCTTC. Its translation is CSVVPLPLKQFF.

The V and J genes are TRBV27 and TRBJ2-3; the match to TRBD1 covers 8 bases. The junction had 7 bases not matched to a gene; V was cut back by 3 bases and J by 8 bases. This CDR3 is built from 14 residues. CDR1 is MNHEY, CDR2 SMNVEV, per germline (reference sequence). CDR3 sequence (DNA): TGTGCCAGCAGTTTCTCAGGACAGGGAGGTACGCAGTATTTT. Protein: CASSFSGQGGTQYF.

V usage is TRBV12-5 and J usage is TRBJ2-1; no firm D call. V was shortened by 5 bases and J by 1 base, with 3 bases between the two germline ends. Germline V CDR1 and CDR2: LGHNT, FRNRAP. The length of the CDR3 is 12 residues. The CDR3 loop reads CASGVSYNEQFF. The DNA for the CDR3 is TGTGCTAGTGGTGTTTCCTACAATGAGCAGTTCTTC.

This clone occurred a few times. The J gene is TRBJ2-7, the V gene TRBV10-3; perhaps TRBD2 as D (6 bases). This CDR3 has 14 amino acids. V was cut by 0 bases and J by 4 bases, with 10 bases left in between. Germline CDR1 reads ENHRY; CDR2 reads SYGVKD. CDR3 DNA: TGTGCCATCAGTGAGTCCGGTGGAGGGTACGAGCAGTACTTC. This translates into CAISESGGGYEQYF.

This chain uses TRBV14 with TRBJ2-4, with D maybe TRBD2 (5 bases). Germline CDR1 SGHDN, CDR2 FVKESK. The CDR3 runs 15 residues. V was cut by 1 base and J by 0 bases, with 7 bases left in between. The CDR3 sequence: CASSQGGLAKNIQYF. The CDR3 nucleotides are TGTGCCAGCAGCCAAGGAGGACTAGCCAAAAACATTCAGTACTTC.

The chain carries TRBV4-2 and TRBJ1-6, with D tentatively TRBD1 (6 bases). The V gene lost 8 bases and the J gene lost 10 bases, with 18 bases spanning the gap. The CDR3 contains 14 residues. The V gene's germline CDR1 is LGHNA and CDR2 YNFKEQ. The CDR3 nucleotides are TGTGCCAGCGGGGCCGACAGGAGGGGGTCACCCCTCCACTTT. It is translated as CASGADRRGSPLHF.

The chain carries TRBV7-2 and TRBJ2-5, with 9 nucleotides matching TRBD2. Germline CDR1 and CDR2: SGHTA and FQGNSA. The CDR3 contains 16 residues. After removal of 1 base from V and 5 bases from J, the junction contained 8 bases not matched to a gene. The CDR3 is CASSLVAAGGPETQYF. The CDR3 bases are TGTGCCAGCAGCTTAGTCGCGGCGGGAGGGCCGGAGACCCAGTACTTC. The full variable domain, in which reference TRBV7-2 and TRBJ2-5 provide the parts outside the CDR3, is GAGVSQSPSNKVTEKGKDVELRCDPISGHTALYWYRQSLGQGLEFLIYFQGNSAPDKSGLPSDRFSAERTGGSVSTLTIQRTQQEDSAVYLCASSLVAAGGPETQYFGPGTRLLVL.